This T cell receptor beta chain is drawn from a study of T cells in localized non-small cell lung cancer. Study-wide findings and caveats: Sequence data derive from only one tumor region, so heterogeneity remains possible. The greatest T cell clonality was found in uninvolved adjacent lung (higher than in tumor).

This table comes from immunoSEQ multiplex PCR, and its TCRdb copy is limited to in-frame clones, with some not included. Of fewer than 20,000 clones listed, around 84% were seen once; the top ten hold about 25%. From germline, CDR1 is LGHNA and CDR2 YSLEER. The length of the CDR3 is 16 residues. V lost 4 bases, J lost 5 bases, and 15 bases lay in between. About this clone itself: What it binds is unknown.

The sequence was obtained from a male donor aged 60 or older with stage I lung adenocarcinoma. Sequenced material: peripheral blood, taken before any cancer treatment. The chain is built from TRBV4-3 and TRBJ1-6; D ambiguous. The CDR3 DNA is TGCGCCAGCAGCCCCGCCCTTGGAGTTAATAATTCACCCCTCCACTTT. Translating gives CASSPALGVNNSPLHF.